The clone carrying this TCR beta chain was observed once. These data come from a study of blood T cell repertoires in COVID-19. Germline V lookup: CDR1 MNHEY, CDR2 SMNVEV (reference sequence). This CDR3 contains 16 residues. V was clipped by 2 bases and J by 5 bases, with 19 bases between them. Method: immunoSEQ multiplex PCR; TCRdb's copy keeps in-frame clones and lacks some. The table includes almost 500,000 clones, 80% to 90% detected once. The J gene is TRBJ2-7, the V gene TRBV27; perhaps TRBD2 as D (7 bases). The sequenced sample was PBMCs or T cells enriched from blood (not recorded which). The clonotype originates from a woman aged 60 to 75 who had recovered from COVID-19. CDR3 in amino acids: CASSLKGGVGSDEQYV. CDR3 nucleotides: TGTGCCAGCAGTTTAAAAGGGGGGGTCGGGAGCGACGAGCAGTACGTC.